Below, one T cell receptor beta chain is given with its context. What it binds is unknown. Specified treatment: oral pan-JAK inhibitor, 5-10 mg twice daily. CDR1 is SGHTA and CDR2 is FQGNSA in the germline V gene. The V and J ends lost 2 bases and 4 bases respectively, with 15 bases between them. The CDR3 sequence is 15 residues long. These data belong to a study of CD8+ T cells in alopecia areata. Study background: Among treated patients, oral tofacitinib was administered at 5 to 10 mg twice daily. For treated patients, severity scores reflected the percentage of scalp area affected. Findings and caveats of the study: Scalp repertoires also include resident alphabeta T cells from normal skin. Among the top 100, expanded CD8+ clones, as well as scalp clonality, were significantly decreased by tofacitinib.

RNA extraction and reverse transcription yielded cDNA as sequencing template. Data came from immunoSEQ multiplex PCR; TCRdb stores just in-frame clones and leaves some out. In the table there are about 76,000 clones, roughly 66% of which are singletons. The clonotype originates from a human donor with alopecia areata. The chain couples TRBV7-2 to TRBJ2-7; D possibly corresponds to TRBD2 (6 bases). Specimen: CD8+ T cells sorted from blood, collected at week 24, from a patient treated with tofacitinib. Here the CDR3 DNA reads TGTGCCAGCAGCTTATCGGCTAGCGTAGCATACGAGCAGTACTTC. Its translation: CASSLSASVAYEQYF.